This entry lists 5 T cell receptor beta chains sequenced from one sample in a study of T cells in Graves' hyperthyroidism and ophthalmopathy. The investigators amplified TCR beta CDR3 regions from RNA transcripts. HTBI primers drove first-round RT-PCR of the TCR CDR3. TCRdb used MiXCR to reprocess the multiplex PCR reads, holding one entry per CDR3 protein. The sample yields about 210,000 distinct CDR3 sequences, roughly 15% seen once. The sequenced sample consisted of blood. Every receptor here comes from a man aged 50 to 60 with Graves' hyperthyroidism.

The chain employs TRBV20-1 and TRBJ1-6, with TRBD1 as a possible D gene (6 bases). The CDR3 consists of 13 residues. V lost 6 bases and J 9 bases, leaving 15 bases between the germline ends. Germline CDR1 reads DFQATT; CDR2 reads SNEGSKA (reference sequence). The CDR3 is CSASRGGGSPLHF. The CDR3 DNA sequence: TGCAGTGCCTCGAGGGGGGGCGGTTCACCCCTCCACTTT.

This chain uses TRBV28 with TRBJ2-3; 8 bases fit TRBD2. The germline V gene encodes CDR1 MDHEN and CDR2 SYDVKM. V shed 4 bases and J 4 bases; nucleotides not matched to a gene: 4. The CDR3 runs to 14 residues. The CDR3 coding sequence is TGTGCCAGCAGTTCTAGCGGGCCCCCAGATACGCAGTATTTT. The encoded protein is CASSSSGPPDTQYF.

This clonotype appeared many times. The chain combines TRBV20-1 with TRBJ2-6; D is perhaps TRBD1 or TRBD2 (5 bases each). This CDR3 comprises 14 residues. The V gene lost 6 bases and the J gene lost 3 bases, with 12 bases spanning the gap. The germline gives CDR1 DFQATT, CDR2 SNEGSKA (reference sequence). CDR3 nucleotides: TGCAGTGCCAGCGGACATAGTGGGGCCAACGTCCTGACTTTC. Translating it yields CSASGHSGANVLTF.

The rearrangement links TRBV20-1 to TRBJ1-4; D remains unclear. CDR3 size: 15 residues. Trimming cost V 0 bases and J 4 bases, with 12 bases left between them. Germline V lookup: CDR1 DFQATT, CDR2 SNEGSKA (reference sequence). CDR3 bases: TGCAGTGCTAGAGACCCTGGACGGCTTAATGAAAAACTGTTTTTT. Its translation is CSARDPGRLNEKLFF.

The chain couples TRBV5-1 to TRBJ2-7; perhaps TRBD2 as D (5 bases). The length of the CDR3 is 14 residues. V shed 1 base and J shed 1 base, with 9 bases lying between them. Germline V gene lookup returns CDR1 SGHRS and CDR2 YFSETQ. The CDR3 DNA reads as TGCGCCAGCAGCTTGAACACGGGGTCCTACGAGCAGTACTTC. Amino acid sequence: CASSLNTGSYEQYF.